What follows describes a single T cell receptor (beta chain). The assay was immunoSEQ multiplex PCR, and TCRdb's table has in-frame clones only and misses some. The sample lists 51,000 or so clones, over 75% seen once, with approximately 7.8% in the top ten. Patients had chemo-refractory metastatic non-small-cell lung cancer and received focal radiation plus CTLA-4 blockade that used ipilimumab. This sample is part of a study of radiotherapy plus CTLA-4 blockade in lung cancer. The wider study: Objective response was observed in more than 15% of patients, and disease control in just over 30%.

This CDR3 region has 15 residues. The V segment lost 4 bases and the J segment 7 bases; nucleotides outside the gene matches: 6. CDR1 is MRHNA and CDR2 is SNTAGT in the germline V gene. The clonotype originates from a human donor with non-small cell lung cancer whose response to radiotherapy plus ipilimumab could not be evaluated. Sequenced here: peripheral blood, sampled from a patient treated with radiotherapy plus ipilimumab. This sequence joins TRBV6-4 and TRBJ1-6, with 8 bases lining up with TRBD1. Here the CDR3 reads CASSVNQGANSPLHF. In DNA form, the CDR3 reads TGTGCCAGCAGTGTTAATCAGGGGGCGAATTCACCCCTCCACTTT.